This T cell receptor beta chain came from a study of CD8 T cells in ankylosing spondylitis. Study conclusions and caveats: In the blood and synovial fluid of reactive arthritis, some motif variants had been previously reported. According to the report, clones linked to the disease were significantly enriched in matched synovial fluid samples taken from ankylosing spondylitis patients.

Many counts were recorded for this clonotype. Its antigen is unidentified. It was by quantitative 5'-RACE with molecular barcodes that TCR beta libraries were made. MiXCR, applied by TCRdb to the 5' RACE reads, yields one record per CDR3 protein. The repertoire consists of some 250,000 distinct CDR3 sequences, with 8% to 9.5% occurring once and the leading ten covering 6.5% to 7%. With 3 bases removed from V and 5 bases from J, the gap between germline ends came to 19 bases. In germline, CDR1 is SGHKS, CDR2 YYEKEE (reference sequence). The CDR3 is 16 residues long. The sequence was obtained from a male donor with ankylosing spondylitis or in good health (not recorded which). The sequenced sample consisted of blood, either unsorted or a sorted T cell fraction (not recorded which). The chain joins TRBV5-5 to TRBJ2-3; TRBD1 might be the D (6 bases). The CDR3: CASSYWPGQQEDTQYF. CDR3 nucleotide sequence: TGTGCCAGCAGCTATTGGCCGGGACAACAGGAAGATACGCAGTATTTT.